This T cell receptor (beta chain) was found in a study of cytomegalovirus exposure and HLA in healthy donors. CDR1 SNHLY and CDR2 FYNNEI come from the germline V gene. The V and J ends lost 8 bases and 2 bases, in that order; junction bases with no gene match: 7. This CDR3 contains 14 residues. Amplification used 60 Vbeta primers and 13 Jbeta primers. Method: immunoSEQ multiplex PCR; TCRdb's copy keeps in-frame clones and lacks some. The sample holds more than 150,000 clones; approximately 81% are singletons and the top ten take 0.2% to 0.3%. This sequence was found in a boy younger than 18 in good health and CMV-seronegative. Sequenced: PBMCs. The chain couples TRBV2 to TRBJ2-3; TRBD1 matches 7 bases. In nucleotides, the CDR3 is TGTGCCAGCCGGGACAGTTGGAACACAGATACGCAGTATTTT. Amino acids: CASRDSWNTDTQYF.